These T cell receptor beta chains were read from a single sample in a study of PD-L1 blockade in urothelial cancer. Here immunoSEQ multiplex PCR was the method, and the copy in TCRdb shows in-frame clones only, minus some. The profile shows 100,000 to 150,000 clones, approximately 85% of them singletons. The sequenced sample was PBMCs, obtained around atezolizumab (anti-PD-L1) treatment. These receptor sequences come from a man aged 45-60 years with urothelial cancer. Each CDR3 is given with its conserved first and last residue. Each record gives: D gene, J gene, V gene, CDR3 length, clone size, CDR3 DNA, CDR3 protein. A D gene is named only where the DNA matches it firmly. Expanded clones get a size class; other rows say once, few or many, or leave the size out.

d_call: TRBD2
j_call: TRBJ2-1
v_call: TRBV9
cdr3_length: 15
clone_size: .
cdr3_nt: TGTGCCAGCAGCGTTGCCGGGGGGACCTACAATGAGCAGTTCTTC
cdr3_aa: CASSVAGGTYNEQFF

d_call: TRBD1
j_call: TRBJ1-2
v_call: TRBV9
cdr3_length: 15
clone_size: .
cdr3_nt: TGTGCCAGCAGCGTAGTCCCAGGGGGCGCAAATGGCTACACCTTC
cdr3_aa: CASSVVPGGANGYTF

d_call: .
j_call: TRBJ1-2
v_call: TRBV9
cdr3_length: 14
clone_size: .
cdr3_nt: TGTGCCAGCAGCGACGGGACAACTCTCTATGGCTACACCTTC
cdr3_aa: CASSDGTTLYGYTF

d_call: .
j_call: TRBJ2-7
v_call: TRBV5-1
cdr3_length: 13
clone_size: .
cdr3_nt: TGCGCCAGCAGCTTCACATCTTCCTACGAGCAGTACTTC
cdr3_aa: CASSFTSSYEQYF

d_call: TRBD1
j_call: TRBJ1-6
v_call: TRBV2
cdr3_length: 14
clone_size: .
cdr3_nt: TGTGCCAGCAGTAGGGGACAGGCAAATTCACCCCTCCACTTT
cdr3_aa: CASSRGQANSPLHF

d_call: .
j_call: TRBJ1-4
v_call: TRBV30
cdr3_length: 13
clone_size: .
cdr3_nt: TGTGCCTTGAGGACAGCTGAGGCGGAAAAACTGTTTTTT
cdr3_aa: CALRTAEAEKLFF

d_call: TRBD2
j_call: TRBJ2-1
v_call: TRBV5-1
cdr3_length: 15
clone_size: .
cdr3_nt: TGCGCCAGCAGCCCTTCAGCGGGAGCCATGGATGAGCAGTTCTTC
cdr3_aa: CASSPSAGAMDEQFF

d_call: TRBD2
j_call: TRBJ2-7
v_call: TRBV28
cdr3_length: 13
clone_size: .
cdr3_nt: TGTGCCAGCAGGACTAGCGGATCTTACGAGCAGTACTTC
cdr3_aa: CASRTSGSYEQYF

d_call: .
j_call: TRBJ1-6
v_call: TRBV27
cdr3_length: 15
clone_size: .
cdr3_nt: TGTGCCAGCAGTTTATATCGGAGGCTAAATTCACCCCTCCACTTT
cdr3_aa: CASSLYRRLNSPLHF

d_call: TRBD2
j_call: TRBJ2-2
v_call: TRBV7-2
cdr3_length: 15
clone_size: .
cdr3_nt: TGTGCCAGCAGCTTAAGTACCGGAGCGGGAGGGGAGCTGTTTTTT
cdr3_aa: CASSLSTGAGGELFF

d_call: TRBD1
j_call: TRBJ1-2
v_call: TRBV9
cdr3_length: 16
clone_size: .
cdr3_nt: TGTGCCAGCAGCGTAGGGCAGGGGGCGCGTGACTATGGCTACACCTTC
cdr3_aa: CASSVGQGARDYGYTF

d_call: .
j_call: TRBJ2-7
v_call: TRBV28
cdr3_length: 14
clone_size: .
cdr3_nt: TGTGCCAGCAGGCCCGGGGGGCCCACCTACGAGCAGTACTTC
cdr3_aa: CASRPGGPTYEQYF

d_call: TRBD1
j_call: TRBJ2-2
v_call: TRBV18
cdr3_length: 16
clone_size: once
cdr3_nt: TGTGCCAGCTCACCAGGACAGGTTTCGAACACCGGGGAGCTGTTTTTT
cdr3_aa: CASSPGQVSNTGELFF

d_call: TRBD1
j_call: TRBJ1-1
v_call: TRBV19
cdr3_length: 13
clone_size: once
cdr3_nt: TGTGCCAGTAGACCGGACAGGGCGGGTGAAGCTTTCTTT
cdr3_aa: CASRPDRAGEAFF

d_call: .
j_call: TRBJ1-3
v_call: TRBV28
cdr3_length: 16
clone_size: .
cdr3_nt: TGTGCCAGCAGAGCGGCCGGGAATACAGTCGGAAACACCATATATTTT
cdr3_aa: CASRAAGNTVGNTIYF

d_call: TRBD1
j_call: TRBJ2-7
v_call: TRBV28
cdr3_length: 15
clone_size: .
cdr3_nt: TGTGCCAGCAGATCCGCCTCCACAGGGGGCTACGAGCAGTACTTC
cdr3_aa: CASRSASTGGYEQYF

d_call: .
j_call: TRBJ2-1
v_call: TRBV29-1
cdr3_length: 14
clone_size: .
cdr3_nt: TGCAGCGTAATGCGCCCAAGCTCCTACAATGAGCAGTTCTTC
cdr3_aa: CSVMRPSSYNEQFF

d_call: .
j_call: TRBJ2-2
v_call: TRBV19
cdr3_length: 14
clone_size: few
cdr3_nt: TGTGCCAGTAGTCCCCTGAGGCCAACCGGGGAGCTGTTTTTT
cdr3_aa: CASSPLRPTGELFF

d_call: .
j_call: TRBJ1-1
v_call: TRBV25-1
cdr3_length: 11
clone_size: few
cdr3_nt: TGTGCCAGCAGCGCCCCGGGTGAAGCTTTCTTT
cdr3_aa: CASSAPGEAFF

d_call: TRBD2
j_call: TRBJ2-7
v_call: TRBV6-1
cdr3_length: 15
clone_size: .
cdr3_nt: TGTGCCAGCAGTCTGACTAGCGCTATTACCTACGAGCAGTACTTC
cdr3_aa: CASSLTSAITYEQYF

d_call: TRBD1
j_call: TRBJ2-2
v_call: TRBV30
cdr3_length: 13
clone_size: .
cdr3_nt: TGTGCCTGGAGTTTTACAGGGGCCGGGGAGCTGTTTTTT
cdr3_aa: CAWSFTGAGELFF

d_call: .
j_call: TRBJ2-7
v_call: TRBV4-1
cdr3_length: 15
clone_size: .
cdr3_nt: TGCGCCAGCAGCCACTCAATAGGACAGTCCTACGAGCAGTACTTC
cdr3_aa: CASSHSIGQSYEQYF

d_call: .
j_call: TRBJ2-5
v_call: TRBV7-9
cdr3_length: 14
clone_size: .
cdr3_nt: TGTGCCAGCAGCCGGACAGAACACCAAGAGACCCAGTACTTC
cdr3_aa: CASSRTEHQETQYF

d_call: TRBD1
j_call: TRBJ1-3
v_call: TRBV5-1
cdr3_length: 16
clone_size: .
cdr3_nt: TGCGCCAGCAGCCTAATTGACAGGGACTCTGGAAACACCATATATTTT
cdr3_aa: CASSLIDRDSGNTIYF

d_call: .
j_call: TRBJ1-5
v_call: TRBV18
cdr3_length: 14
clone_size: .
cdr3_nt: TGTGCCAGCTCACCAGGGTTACAGAATCAGCCCCAGCATTTT
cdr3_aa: CASSPGLQNQPQHF

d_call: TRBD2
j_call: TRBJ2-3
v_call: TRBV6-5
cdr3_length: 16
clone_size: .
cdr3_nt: TGTGCCAGCAGTTACTGGGGCGGGAGTAGGACAGATACGCAGTATTTT
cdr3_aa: CASSYWGGSRTDTQYF